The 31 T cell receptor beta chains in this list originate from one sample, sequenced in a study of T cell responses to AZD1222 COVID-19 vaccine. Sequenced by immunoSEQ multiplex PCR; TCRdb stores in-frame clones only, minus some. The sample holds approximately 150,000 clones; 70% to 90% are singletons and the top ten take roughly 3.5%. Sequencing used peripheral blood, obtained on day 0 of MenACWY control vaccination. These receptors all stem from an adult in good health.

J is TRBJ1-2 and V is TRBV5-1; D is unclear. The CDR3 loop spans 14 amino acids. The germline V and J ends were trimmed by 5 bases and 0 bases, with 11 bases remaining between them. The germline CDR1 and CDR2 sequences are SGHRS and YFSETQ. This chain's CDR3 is CASRASATNYGYTF. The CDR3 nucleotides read TGCGCCAGCAGGGCCTCGGCTACTAACTATGGCTACACCTTC.

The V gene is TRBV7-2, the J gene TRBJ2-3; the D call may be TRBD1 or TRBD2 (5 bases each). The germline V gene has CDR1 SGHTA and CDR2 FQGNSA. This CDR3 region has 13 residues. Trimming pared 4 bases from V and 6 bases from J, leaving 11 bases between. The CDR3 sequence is CASSSGEGDTQYF. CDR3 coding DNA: TGTGCCAGCAGCTCCGGTGAGGGGGATACGCAGTATTTT.

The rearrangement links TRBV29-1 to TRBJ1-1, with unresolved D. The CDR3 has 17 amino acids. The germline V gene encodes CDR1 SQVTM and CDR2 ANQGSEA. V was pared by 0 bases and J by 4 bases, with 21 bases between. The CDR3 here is CSVEDPTRGGRRTEAFF. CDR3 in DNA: TGCAGCGTTGAAGATCCGACGCGGGGAGGGCGGCGCACTGAAGCTTTCTTT.

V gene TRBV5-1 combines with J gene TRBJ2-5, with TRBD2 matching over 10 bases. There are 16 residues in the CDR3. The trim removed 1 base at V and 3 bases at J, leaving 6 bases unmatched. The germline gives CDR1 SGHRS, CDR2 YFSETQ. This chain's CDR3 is CASSLMPAGGEETQYF. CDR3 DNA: TGCGCCAGCAGCTTGATGCCAGCGGGGGGGGAAGAGACCCAGTACTTC.

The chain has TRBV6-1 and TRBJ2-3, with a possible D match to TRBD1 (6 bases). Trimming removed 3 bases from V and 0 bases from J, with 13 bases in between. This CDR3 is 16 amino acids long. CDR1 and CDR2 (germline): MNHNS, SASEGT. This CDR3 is CASSDKSGVSTDTQYF. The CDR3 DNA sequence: TGTGCCAGCAGTGATAAATCAGGGGTTAGCACAGATACGCAGTATTTT.

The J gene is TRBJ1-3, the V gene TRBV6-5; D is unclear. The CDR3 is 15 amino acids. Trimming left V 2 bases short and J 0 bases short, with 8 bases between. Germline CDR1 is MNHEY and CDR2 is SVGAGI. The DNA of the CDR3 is TGTGCCAGCAGTTACCGCGGGTCCTCTGGAAACACCATATATTTT. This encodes CASSYRGSSGNTIYF.

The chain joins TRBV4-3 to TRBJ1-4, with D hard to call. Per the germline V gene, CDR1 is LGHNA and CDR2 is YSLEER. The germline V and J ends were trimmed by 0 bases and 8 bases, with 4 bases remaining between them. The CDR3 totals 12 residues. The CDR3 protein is CASSQDREKLFF. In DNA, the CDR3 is TGCGCCAGCAGCCAAGATCGGGAAAAACTGTTTTTT.

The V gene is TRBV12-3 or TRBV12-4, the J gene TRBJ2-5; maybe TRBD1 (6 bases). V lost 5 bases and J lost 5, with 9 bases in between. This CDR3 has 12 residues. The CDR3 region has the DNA TGTGCCAGCAGTAGGGGGTTGGAGACCCAGTACTTC. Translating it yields CASSRGLETQYF.

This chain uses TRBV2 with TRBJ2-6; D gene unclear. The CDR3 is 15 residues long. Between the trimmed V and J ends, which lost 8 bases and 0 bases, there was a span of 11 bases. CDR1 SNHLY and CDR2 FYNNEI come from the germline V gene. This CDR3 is CASCLLPSGANVLTF. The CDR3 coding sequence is TGTGCCAGCTGCCTGCTTCCCTCTGGGGCCAACGTCCTGACTTTC.

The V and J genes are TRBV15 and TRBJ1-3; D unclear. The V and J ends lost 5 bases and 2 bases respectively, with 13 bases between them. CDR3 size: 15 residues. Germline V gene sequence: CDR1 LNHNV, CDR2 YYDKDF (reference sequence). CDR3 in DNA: TGTGCCACCAGCTTCGGTCCTTCCCCTGGAAACACCATATATTTT. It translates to CATSFGPSPGNTIYF.

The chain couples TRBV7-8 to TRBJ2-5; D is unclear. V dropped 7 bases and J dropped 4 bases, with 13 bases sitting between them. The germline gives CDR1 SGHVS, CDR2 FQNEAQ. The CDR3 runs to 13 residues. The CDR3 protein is CASIRFEGETQYF. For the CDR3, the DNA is TGTGCCAGCATCCGCTTTGAAGGAGAGACCCAGTACTTC.

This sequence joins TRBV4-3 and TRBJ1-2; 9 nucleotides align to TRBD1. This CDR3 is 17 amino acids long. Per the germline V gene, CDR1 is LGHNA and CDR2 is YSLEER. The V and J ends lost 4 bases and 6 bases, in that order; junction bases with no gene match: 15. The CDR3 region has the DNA TGCGCCAGCAGCCCCACCCCCGGACAGGGGAGTTTTAATGGCTACACCTTC. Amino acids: CASSPTPGQGSFNGYTF.

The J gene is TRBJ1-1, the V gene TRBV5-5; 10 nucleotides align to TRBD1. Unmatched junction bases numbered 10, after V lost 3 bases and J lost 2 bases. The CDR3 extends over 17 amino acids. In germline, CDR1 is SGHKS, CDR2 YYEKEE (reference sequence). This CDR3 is CASSSIPGQGTNTEAFF. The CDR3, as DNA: TGTGCCAGCAGCTCAATCCCGGGACAGGGGACAAACACTGAAGCTTTCTTT.

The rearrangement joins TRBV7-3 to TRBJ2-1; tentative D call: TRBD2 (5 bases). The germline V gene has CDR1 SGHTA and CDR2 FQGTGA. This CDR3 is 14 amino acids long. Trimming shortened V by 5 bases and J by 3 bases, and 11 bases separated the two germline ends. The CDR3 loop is CASSKSGDYNEQFF. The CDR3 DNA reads TGTGCCAGCAGCAAGTCCGGGGACTACAATGAGCAGTTCTTC.

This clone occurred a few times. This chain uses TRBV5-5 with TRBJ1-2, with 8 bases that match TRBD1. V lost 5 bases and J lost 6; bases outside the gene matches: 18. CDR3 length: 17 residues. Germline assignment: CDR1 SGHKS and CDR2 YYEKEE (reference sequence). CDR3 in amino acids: CASSRGTGLLYRDGYTF. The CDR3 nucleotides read TGTGCCAGCAGTCGCGGGACAGGTCTCCTATACCGGGATGGCTACACCTTC.

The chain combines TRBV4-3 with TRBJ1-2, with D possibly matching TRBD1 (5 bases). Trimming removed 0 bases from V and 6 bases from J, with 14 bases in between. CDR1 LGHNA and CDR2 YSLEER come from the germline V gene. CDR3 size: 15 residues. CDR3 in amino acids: CASSQDRHGADGYTF. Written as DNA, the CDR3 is TGCGCCAGCAGCCAAGATCGCCACGGGGCGGATGGCTACACCTTC.

The CDR3 reads CASILNNEQFF. In nucleotides, the CDR3 is TGTGCCAGCATCCTTAACAATGAGCAGTTCTTC. The chain carries TRBV21-1 and TRBJ2-1; the table names TRBD2, a call not compared with the DNA. TRBV21-1 is a listed pseudogene. This CDR3 region has 11 residues.

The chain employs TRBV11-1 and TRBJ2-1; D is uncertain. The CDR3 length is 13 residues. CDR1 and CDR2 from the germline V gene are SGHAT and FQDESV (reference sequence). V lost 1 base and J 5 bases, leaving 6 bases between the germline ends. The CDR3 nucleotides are TGTGCCAGCAGCTTAGGGCGGAACAATGAGCAGTTCTTC. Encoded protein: CASSLGRNNEQFF.

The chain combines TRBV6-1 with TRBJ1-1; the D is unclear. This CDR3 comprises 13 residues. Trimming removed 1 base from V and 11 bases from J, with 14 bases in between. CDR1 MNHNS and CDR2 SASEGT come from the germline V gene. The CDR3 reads CASSEVTRREAFF. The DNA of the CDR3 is TGTGCCAGCAGTGAAGTCACCCGCCGGGAGGCTTTCTTT.

The CDR3 DNA is TGTGCCAGCAGCGGGGGAAGACAGGGGTACGCCTACGAGCAGTACTTC. Its protein is CASSGGRQGYAYEQYF. The chain employs TRBV3-1 (or the pseudogene TRBV3-2) and TRBJ2-7; TRBD1 agrees at 8 bases. Germline V gene lookup returns CDR1 LGHDT and CDR2 YNNKEL (reference sequence). Trimming removed 5 bases from V and 2 bases from J; junction bases left unmatched: 11. This CDR3 is built from 16 residues.

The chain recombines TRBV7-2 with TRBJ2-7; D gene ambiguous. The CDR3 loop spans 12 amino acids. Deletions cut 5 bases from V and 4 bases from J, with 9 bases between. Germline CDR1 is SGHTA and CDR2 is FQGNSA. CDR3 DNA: TGTGCCAGCAGCCTAATTGGGTACGAGCAGTACTTC. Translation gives CASSLIGYEQYF. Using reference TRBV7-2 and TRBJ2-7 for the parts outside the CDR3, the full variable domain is GAGVSQSPSNKVTEKGKDVELRCDPISGHTALYWYRQSLGQGLEFLIYFQGNSAPDKSGLPSDRFSAERTGGSVSTLTIQRTQQEDSAVYLCASSLIGYEQYFGPGTRLTVT.

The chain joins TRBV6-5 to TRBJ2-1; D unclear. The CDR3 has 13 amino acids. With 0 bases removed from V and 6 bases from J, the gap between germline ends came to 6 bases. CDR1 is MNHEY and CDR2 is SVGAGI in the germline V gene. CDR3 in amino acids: CASSYSPPNEQFF. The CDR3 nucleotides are TGTGCCAGCAGTTACTCCCCTCCCAATGAGCAGTTCTTC.

The CDR3 region is CASSQDYETDTQYF. DNA for the CDR3: TGTGCCAGCAGCCAAGATTACGAAACAGATACGCAGTATTTT. The chain employs TRBV14 and TRBJ2-3, with D unclear. Trimming removed 0 bases at V and 3 bases at J, with 7 bases between. The CDR3 is 14 residues long. From germline, CDR1 is SGHDN and CDR2 FVKESK.

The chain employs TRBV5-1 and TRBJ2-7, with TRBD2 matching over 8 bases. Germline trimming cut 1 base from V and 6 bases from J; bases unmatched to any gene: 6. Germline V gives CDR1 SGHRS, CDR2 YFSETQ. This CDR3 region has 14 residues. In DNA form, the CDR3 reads TGCGCCAGCAGCTTGAGCGGGAGACCCTCCGAGCAGTACTTC. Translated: CASSLSGRPSEQYF.

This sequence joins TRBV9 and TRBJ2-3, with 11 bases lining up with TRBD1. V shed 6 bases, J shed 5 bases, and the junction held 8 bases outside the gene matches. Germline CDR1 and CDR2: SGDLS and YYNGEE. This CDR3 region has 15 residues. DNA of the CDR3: TGTGCCAGCACCGGACAGGGGGCGCGAAGAGATACGCAGTATTTT. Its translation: CASTGQGARRDTQYF. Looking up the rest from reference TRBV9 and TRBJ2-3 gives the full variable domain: DSGVTQTPKHLITATGQRVTLRCSPRSGDLSVYWYQQSLDQGLQFLIQYYNGEERAKGNILERFSAQQFPDLHSELNLSSLELGDSALYFCASTGQGARRDTQYFGPGTRLTVL.

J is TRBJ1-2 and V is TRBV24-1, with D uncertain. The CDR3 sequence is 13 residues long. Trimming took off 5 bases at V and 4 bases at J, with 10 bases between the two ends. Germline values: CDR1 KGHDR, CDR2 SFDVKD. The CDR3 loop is CATSARGSYGYTF. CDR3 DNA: TGTGCCACCAGTGCCAGAGGTTCCTATGGCTACACCTTC.

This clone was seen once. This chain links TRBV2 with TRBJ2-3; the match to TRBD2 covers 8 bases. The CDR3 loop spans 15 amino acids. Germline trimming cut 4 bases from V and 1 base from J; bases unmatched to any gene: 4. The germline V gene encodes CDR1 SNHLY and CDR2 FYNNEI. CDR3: CASSVAGGGTDTQYF. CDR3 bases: TGTGCCAGCAGTGTGGCGGGGGGTGGCACAGATACGCAGTATTTT.

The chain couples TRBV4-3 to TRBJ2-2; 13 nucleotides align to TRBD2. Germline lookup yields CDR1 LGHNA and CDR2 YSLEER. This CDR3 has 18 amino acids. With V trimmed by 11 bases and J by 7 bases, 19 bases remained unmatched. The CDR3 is CARRPLGRLAGGGGELFF. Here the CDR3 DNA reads TGCGCCCGCCGCCCACTGGGGAGACTAGCGGGAGGTGGCGGGGAGCTGTTTTTT.

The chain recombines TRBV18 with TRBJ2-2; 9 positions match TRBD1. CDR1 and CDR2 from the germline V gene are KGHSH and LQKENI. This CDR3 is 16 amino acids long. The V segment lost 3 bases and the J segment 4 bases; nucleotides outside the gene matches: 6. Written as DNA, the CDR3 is TGTGCCAGCTCACCCTACCGACAGGGGGGCACCGGGGAGCTGTTTTTT. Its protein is CASSPYRQGGTGELFF.

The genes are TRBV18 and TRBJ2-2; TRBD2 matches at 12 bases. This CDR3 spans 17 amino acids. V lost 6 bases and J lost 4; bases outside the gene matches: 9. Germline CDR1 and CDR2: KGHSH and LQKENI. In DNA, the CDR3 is TGTGCCAGCTCGCCAGGCTGGACTAGCGGGGTCACCGGGGAGCTGTTTTTT. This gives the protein CASSPGWTSGVTGELFF.

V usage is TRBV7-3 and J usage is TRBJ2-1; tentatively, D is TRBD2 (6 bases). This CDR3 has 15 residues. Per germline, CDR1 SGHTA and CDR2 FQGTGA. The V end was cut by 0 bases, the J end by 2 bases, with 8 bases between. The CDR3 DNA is TGTGCCAGCAGCTTAACCCGGGGGACCTACAATGAGCAGTTCTTC. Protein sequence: CASSLTRGTYNEQFF.